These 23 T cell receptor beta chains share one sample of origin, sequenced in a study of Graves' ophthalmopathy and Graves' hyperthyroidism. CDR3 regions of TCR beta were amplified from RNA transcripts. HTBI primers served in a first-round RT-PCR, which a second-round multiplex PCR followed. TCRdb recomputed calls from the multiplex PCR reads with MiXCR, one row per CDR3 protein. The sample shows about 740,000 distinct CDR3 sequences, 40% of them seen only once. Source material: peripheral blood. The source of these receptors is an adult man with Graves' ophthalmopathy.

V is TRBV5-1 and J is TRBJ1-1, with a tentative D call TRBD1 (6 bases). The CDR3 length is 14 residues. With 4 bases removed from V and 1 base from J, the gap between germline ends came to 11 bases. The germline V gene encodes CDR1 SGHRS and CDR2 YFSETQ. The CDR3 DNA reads TGCGCCAGCAGCGCACAGGGTGGGAACACTGAAGCTTTCTTT. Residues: CASSAQGGNTEAFF.

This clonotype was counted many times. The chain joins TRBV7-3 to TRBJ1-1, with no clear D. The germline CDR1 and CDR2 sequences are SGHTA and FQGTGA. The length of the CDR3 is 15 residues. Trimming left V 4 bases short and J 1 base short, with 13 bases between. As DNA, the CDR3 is TGTGCCAGCAGCTCTGGCGGAGGGCCGAACACTGAAGCTTTCTTT. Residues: CASSSGGGPNTEAFF.

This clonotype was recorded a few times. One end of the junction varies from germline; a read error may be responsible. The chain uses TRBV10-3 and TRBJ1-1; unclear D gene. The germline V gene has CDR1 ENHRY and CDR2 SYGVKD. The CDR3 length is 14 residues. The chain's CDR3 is CASSYGGIRTEAFF. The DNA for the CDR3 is TGTGCCAGCAGTTACGGAGGAATTAGGACTGAAGCTTTCTTT.

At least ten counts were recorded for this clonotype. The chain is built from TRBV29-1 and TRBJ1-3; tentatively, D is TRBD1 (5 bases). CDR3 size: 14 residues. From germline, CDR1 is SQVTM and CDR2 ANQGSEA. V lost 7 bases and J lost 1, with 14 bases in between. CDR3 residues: CSAGAIASGNTIYF. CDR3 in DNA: TGCAGCGCTGGGGCGATAGCGTCTGGAAACACCATATATTTT.

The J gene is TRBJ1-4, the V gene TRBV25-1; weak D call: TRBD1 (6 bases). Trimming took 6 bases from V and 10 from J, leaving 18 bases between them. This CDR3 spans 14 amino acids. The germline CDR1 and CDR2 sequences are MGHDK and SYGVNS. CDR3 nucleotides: TGTGCCAGCAGAGCCGGGGCCCGAGGGGGAAAACTGTTTTTT. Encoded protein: CASRAGARGGKLFF. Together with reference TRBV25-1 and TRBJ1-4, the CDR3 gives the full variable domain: EADIYQTPRYLVIGTGKKITLECSQTMGHDKMYWYQQDPGMELHLIHYSYGVNSTEKGDLSSESTVSRIRTEHFPLTLESARPSHTSQYLCASRAGARGGKLFFGSGTQLSVL.

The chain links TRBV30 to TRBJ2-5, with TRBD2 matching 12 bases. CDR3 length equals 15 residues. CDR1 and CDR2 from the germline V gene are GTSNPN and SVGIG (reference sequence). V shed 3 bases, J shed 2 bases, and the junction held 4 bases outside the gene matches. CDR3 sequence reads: CAWRRLAGAQETQYF. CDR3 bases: TGTGCCTGGAGAAGACTAGCGGGGGCTCAAGAGACCCAGTACTTC.

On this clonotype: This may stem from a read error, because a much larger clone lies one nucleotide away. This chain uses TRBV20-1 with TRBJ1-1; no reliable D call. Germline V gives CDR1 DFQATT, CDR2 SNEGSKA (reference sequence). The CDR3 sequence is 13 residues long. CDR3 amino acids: CNARDAVNTEAFF. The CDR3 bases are TGCAATGCTAGAGATGCGGTGAACACTGAAGCTTTCTTT.

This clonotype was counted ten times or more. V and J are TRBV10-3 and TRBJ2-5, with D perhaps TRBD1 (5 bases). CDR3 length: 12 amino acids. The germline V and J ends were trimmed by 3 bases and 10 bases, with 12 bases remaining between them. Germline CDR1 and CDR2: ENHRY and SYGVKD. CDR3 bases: TGTGCCATCAGTGACCAGGCCAGGGACCAGTACTTC. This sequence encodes CAISDQARDQYF.

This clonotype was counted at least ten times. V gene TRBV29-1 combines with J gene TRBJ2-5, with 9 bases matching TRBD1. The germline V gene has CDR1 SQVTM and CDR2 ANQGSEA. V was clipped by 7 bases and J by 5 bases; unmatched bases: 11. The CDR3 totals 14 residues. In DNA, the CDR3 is TGCAGCGGGAGGGACAGGGATGGCTTGGAGACCCAGTACTTC. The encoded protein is CSGRDRDGLETQYF. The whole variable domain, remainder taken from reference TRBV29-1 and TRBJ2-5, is SAVISQKPSRDICQRGTSLTIQCQVDSQVTMMFWYRQQPGQSLTLIATANQGSEATYESGFVIDKFPISRPNLTFSTLTVSNMSPEDSSIYLCSGRDRDGLETQYFGPGTRLLVL.

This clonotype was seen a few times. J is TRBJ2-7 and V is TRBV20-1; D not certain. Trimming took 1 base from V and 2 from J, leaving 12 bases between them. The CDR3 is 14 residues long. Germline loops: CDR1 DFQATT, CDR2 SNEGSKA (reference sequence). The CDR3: CSARGANLAYEQYF. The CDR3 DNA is TGCAGTGCTAGAGGAGCCAACCTGGCCTACGAGCAGTACTTC.

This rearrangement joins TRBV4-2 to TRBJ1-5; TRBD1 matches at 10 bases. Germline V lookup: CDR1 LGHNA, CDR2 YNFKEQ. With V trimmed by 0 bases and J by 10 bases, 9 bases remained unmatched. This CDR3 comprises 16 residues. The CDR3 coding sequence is TGTGCCAGCAGCCAAGAGATGGACAGGGGGAAGTCACCCCAGCATTTT. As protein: CASSQEMDRGKSPQHF.

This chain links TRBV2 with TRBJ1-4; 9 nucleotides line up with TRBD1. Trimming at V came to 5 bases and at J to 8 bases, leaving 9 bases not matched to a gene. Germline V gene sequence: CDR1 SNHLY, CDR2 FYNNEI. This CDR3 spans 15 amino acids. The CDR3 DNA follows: TGTGCCAGCAGTTTCTTCCACAGGGGGCGAGAAAAACTGTTTTTT. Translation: CASSFFHRGREKLFF.

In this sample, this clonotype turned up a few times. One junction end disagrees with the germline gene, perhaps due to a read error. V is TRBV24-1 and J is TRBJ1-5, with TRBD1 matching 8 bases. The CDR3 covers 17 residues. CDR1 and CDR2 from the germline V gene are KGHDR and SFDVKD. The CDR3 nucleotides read TGTGCCAGCAGTTCCGGGACAGGCCGATATAGCAATCAGCCCCAGCATTTT. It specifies CASSSGTGRYSNQPQHF.

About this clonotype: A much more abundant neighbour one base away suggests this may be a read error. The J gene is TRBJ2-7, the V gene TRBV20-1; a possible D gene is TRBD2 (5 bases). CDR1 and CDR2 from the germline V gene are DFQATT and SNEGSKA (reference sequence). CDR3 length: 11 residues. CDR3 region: CSASRGYEQHF. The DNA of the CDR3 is TGCAGTGCTAGTCGGGGTTACGAGCAGCACTTC.

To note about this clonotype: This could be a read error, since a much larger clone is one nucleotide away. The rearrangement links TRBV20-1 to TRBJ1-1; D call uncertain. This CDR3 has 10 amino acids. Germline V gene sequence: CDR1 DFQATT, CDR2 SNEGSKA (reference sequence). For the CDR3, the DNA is TGCAGTGCTAATTATGGTAGGGAAGTCTTT. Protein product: CSANYGREVF.

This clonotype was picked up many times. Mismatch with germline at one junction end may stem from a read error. CDR3 protein: CASSEAPGVGNQPQHF. The CDR3 DNA reads as TGTGCCAGCAGTGAAGCCCCAGGGGTTGGCAATCAGCCCCAGCATTTT. J is TRBJ1-5 and V is TRBV24-1; D is possibly TRBD1 (6 bases). The CDR3 length is 16 residues. Per germline, CDR1 KGHDR and CDR2 SFDVKD.

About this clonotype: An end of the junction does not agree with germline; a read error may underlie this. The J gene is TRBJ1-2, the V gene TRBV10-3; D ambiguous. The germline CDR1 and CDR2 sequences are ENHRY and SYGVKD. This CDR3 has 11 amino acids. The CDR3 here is CASSSHYGYTF. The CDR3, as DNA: TGTGCCAGCAGTAGCCACTATGGCTACACCTTC.

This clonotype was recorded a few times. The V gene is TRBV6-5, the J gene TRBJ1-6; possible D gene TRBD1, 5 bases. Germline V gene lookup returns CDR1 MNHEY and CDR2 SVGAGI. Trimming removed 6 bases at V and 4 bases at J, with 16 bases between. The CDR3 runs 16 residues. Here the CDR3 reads CASRTGPGDYNSPLHF. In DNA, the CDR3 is TGTGCCAGCAGAACAGGACCGGGCGATTATAATTCACCCCTCCACTTT.

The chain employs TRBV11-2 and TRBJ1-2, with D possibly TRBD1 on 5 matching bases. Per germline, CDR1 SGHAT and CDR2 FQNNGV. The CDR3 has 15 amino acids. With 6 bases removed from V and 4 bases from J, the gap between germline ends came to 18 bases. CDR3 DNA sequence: TGTGCCAGCAGTTACAGGACAATCGGGTCCTATGGCTACACCTTC. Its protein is CASSYRTIGSYGYTF.

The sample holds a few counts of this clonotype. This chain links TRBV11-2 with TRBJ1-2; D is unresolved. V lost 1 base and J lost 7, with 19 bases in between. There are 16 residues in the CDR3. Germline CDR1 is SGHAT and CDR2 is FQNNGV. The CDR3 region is CASSLGSWGDPPGYTF. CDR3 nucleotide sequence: TGTGCCAGCAGCTTAGGATCTTGGGGTGATCCGCCTGGCTACACCTTC.

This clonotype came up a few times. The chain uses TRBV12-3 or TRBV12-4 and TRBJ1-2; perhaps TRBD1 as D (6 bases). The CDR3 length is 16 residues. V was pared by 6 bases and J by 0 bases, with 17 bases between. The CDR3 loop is CASSPVPGTPNYGYTF. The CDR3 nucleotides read TGTGCCAGCAGCCCGGTACCCGGGACACCTAACTATGGCTACACCTTC.

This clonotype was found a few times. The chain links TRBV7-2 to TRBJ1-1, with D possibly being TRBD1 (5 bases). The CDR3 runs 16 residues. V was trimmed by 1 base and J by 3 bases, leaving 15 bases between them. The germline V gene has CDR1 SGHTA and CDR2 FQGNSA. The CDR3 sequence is CASSLGRAGGDTEAFF. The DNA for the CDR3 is TGTGCCAGCAGCTTAGGCCGGGCGGGGGGTGACACTGAAGCTTTCTTT. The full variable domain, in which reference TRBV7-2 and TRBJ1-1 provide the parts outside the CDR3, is GAGVSQSPSNKVTEKGKDVELRCDPISGHTALYWYRQSLGQGLEFLIYFQGNSAPDKSGLPSDRFSAERTGGSVSTLTIQRTQQEDSAVYLCASSLGRAGGDTEAFFGQGTRLTVV.

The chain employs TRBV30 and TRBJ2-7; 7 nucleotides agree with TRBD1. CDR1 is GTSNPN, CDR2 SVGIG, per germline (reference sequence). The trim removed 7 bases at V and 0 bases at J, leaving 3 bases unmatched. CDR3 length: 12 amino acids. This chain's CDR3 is CAFRDSSYEQYF. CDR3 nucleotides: TGTGCCTTCCGGGACAGCTCCTACGAGCAGTACTTC.